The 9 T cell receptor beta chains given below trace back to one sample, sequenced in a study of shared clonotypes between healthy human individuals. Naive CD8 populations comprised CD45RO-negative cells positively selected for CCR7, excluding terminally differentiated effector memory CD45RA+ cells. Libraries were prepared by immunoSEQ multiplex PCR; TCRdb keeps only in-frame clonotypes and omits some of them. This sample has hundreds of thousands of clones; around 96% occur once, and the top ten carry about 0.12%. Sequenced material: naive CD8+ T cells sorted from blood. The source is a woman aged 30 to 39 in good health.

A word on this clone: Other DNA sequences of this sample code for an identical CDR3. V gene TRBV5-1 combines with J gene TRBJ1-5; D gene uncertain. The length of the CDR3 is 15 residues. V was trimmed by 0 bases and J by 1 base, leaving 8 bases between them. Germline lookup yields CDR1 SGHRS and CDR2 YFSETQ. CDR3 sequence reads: CASSLDGVSNQPQHF. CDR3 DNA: TGCGCCAGCAGCTTGGACGGAGTGAGCAATCAGCCCCAGCATTTT.

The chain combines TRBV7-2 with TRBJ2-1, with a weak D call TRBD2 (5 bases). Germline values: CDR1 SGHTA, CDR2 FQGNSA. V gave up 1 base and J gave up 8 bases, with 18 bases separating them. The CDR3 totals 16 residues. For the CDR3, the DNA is TGTGCCAGCAGCTTAGATACGGAGGCGATCGGGGATGAGCAGTTCTTC. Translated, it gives CASSLDTEAIGDEQFF.

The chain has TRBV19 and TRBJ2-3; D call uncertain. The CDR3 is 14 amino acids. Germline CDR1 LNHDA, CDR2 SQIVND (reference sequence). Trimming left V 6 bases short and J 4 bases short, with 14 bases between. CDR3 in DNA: TGTGCCAGTAGGCCCCCGGCGGAACCAGATACGCAGTATTTT. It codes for CASRPPAEPDTQYF.

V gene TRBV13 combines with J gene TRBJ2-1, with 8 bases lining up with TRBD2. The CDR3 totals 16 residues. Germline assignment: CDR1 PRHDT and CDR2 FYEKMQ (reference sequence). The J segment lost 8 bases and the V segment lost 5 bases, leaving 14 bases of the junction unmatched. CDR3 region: CASSPRISGGPHEQFF. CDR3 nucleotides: TGTGCCAGCAGCCCCCGCATTTCGGGAGGGCCTCATGAGCAGTTCTTC.

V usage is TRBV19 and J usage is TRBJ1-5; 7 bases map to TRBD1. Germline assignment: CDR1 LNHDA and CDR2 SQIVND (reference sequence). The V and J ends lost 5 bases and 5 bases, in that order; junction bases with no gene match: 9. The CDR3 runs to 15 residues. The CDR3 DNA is TGTGCCAGTAGTTCAATCGACAGGGAAGATCAGCCCCAGCATTTT. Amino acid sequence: CASSSIDREDQPQHF.

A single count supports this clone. CDR3 in amino acids: CASSEEGTSFLDTQYF. The DNA of the CDR3 is TGTGCCAGCAGCGAAGAGGGGACTAGCTTTTTGGATACGCAGTATTTT. V is TRBV9 and J is TRBJ2-3; 9 bases fit TRBD2. The V and J ends lost 3 bases and 6 bases, in that order; junction bases with no gene match: 11. In germline, CDR1 is SGDLS, CDR2 YYNGEE. CDR3 length: 16 amino acids.

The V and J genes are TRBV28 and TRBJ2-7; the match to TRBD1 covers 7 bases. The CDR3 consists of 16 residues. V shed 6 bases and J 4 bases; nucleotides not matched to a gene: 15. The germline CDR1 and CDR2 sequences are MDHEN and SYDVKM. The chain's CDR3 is CASRHSTGTDKYEQYF. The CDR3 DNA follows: TGTGCCAGCAGACACTCAACCGGGACAGATAAGTACGAGCAGTACTTC. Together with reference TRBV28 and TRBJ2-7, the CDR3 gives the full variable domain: DVKVTQSSRYLVKRTGEKVFLECVQDMDHENMFWYRQDPGLGLRLIYFSYDVKMKEKGDIPEGYSVSREKKERFSLILESASTNQTSMYLCASRHSTGTDKYEQYFGPGTRLTVT.

The CDR3 DNA reads as TGTGCCAGCAGCTCAGTGGACGGTGAAGCTTTCTTT. It translates to CASSSVDGEAFF. V usage is TRBV9 and J usage is TRBJ1-1; no clear D. Trimming stripped 4 bases from V and 7 bases from J, with 11 bases between. The CDR3 length is 12 residues. The germline V gene encodes CDR1 SGDLS and CDR2 YYNGEE.

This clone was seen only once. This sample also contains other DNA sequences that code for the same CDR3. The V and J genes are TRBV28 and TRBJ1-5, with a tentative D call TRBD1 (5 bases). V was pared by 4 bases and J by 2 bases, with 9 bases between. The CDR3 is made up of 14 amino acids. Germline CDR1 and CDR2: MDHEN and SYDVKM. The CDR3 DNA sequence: TGTGCCAGCAGTTCGGGACGGCGCAATCAGCCCCAGCATTTT. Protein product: CASSSGRRNQPQHF.